Below are 12 T cell receptor beta chains sequenced from a single sample in a study of cytomegalovirus exposure and HLA in healthy donors. It was with 60 Vbeta and 13 Jbeta primers that the PCR ran. TCRdb's table, derived via immunoSEQ multiplex PCR, lists solely in-frame clones and lacks some. The sample includes 270,000 or so clones, over 90% of them seen just once. Sequences were obtained from PBMCs. Source of these receptors: a girl aged 2 to 9 in good health and CMV-seronegative.

The chain uses TRBV27 and TRBJ2-5, with 9 bases that match TRBD1. The trim removed 5 bases at V and 5 bases at J, leaving 6 bases unmatched. This CDR3 contains 14 residues. The germline V gene encodes CDR1 MNHEY and CDR2 SMNVEV (reference sequence). The CDR3 protein is CASSLTGGQETQYF. CDR3 sequence (DNA): TGTGCCAGCAGTCTTACAGGGGGCCAGGAGACCCAGTACTTC.

To note about this clone: The sample contains more than one DNA sequence encoding this CDR3. The rearrangement joins TRBV30 to TRBJ1-5; tentatively, D is TRBD1 (5 bases). Between the trimmed V and J ends, which lost 1 base and 7 bases, there was a span of 20 bases. This CDR3 is built from 16 residues. Per the germline V gene, CDR1 is GTSNPN and CDR2 is SVGIG (reference sequence). CDR3 nucleotides: TGTGCCTGGAGTGGCGGGGGGGGAGGACGGAACCAGCCCCAGCATTTT. This sequence encodes CAWSGGGGGRNQPQHF.

This sequence joins TRBV4-1 and TRBJ2-1; TRBD1 agrees at 7 bases. The trim removed 4 bases at V and 5 bases at J, leaving 11 bases unmatched. In germline, CDR1 is MGHRA, CDR2 YSYEKL. This CDR3 contains 16 residues. The CDR3 reads CASSLITGVRNNEQFF. The CDR3, as DNA: TGCGCCAGCAGCCTAATTACAGGGGTCAGGAACAATGAGCAGTTCTTC.

This chain uses TRBV19 with TRBJ1-5, with a possible D match to TRBD1 (5 bases). Germline V gene sequence: CDR1 LNHDA, CDR2 SQIVND (reference sequence). The CDR3 length is 13 residues. The V gene lost 8 bases and the J gene lost 3 bases, with 11 bases spanning the gap. The CDR3 DNA reads TGTGCCAGTTCGGGGGGGGTCAATCAGCCCCAGCATTTT. Protein product: CASSGGVNQPQHF.

The gene calls are TRBV18 and TRBJ2-5; D is ambiguous. The germline V gene has CDR1 KGHSH and CDR2 LQKENI. Trimming removed 3 bases at V and 4 bases at J, with 9 bases between. The CDR3 consists of 13 residues. The CDR3 loop reads CASSPSGSETQYF. For the CDR3, the DNA is TGTGCCAGCTCACCTTCGGGTTCAGAGACCCAGTACTTC. The variable domain in full, with the rest retrieved from reference TRBV18 and TRBJ2-5, is NAGVMQNPRHLVRRRGQEARLRCSPMKGHSHVYWYRQLPEEGLKFMVYLQKENIIDESGMPKERFSAEFPKEGPSILRIQQVVRGDSAAYFCASSPSGSETQYFGPGTRLLVL.

The chain is built from TRBV20-1 and TRBJ1-2, with a possible D match to TRBD1 (5 bases). Trimming cost V 3 bases and J 13 bases, with 15 bases left between them. CDR3 length: 11 amino acids. Germline V gives CDR1 DFQATT, CDR2 SNEGSKA (reference sequence). CDR3 nucleotides: TGCAGTGCTAGCCTAGATGGGGCTTTCACCTTC. Translated, it gives CSASLDGAFTF.

This clone was seen once. This chain connects TRBV4-1 to TRBJ2-2; TRBD2 agrees at 7 bases. The length of the CDR3 is 14 residues. J gave up 4 bases and V 4 bases, and 3 bases lay outside the gene matches. From germline, CDR1 is MGHRA and CDR2 YSYEKL. The DNA of the CDR3 is TGCGCCAGCAGCCCGGCGGGGGTCACCGGGGAGCTGTTTTTT. Translating it yields CASSPAGVTGELFF.

The CDR3 DNA follows: TGTGCCAGCAGTTACTCTAGGACAGGAGTAGCTTTCTTT. It specifies CASSYSRTGVAFF. The V call is TRBV6-6, the J call TRBJ1-1, with 7 positions matching TRBD1. Germline V gene sequence: CDR1 MNHNY, CDR2 SVGAGI (reference sequence). After removal of 0 bases from V and 10 bases from J, the junction contained 5 bases not matched to a gene. The CDR3 sequence is 13 residues long.

This sequence joins TRBV10-3 and TRBJ2-7; TRBD2 is a possible D gene (6 bases). Trimming removed 2 bases at V and 2 bases at J, with 7 bases between. Germline-derived CDR1 and CDR2 are ENHRY and SYGVKD. The CDR3 is 13 residues long. The CDR3, as DNA: TGTGCCATCAGTGAGGGACTAACCTACGAGCAGTACTTC. Protein sequence: CAISEGLTYEQYF.

This chain connects TRBV10-3 to TRBJ2-7; 12 bases match TRBD2. V was pared by 5 bases and J by 2 bases, with 7 bases of the junction left unmatched. There are 16 residues in the CDR3. From germline, CDR1 is ENHRY and CDR2 SYGVKD. Here the CDR3 reads CAISRRLAGDPYEQYF. CDR3 bases: TGTGCCATCAGTCGCCGACTAGCGGGGGACCCCTACGAGCAGTACTTC.

About this clone itself: At the DNA level, this CDR3 is encoded by other sequences in the same sample as well. CDR3 coding DNA: TGCGCCAGCAGTTTGTTAGCGGGGGGGCCCAATGAGCAGTTCTTC. Translation: CASSLLAGGPNEQFF. The chain carries TRBV5-1 and TRBJ2-1, with 11 bases that match TRBD2. CDR3 length: 15 residues. Trimming at V came to 5 bases and at J to 6 bases, leaving 7 bases not matched to a gene. Germline lookup yields CDR1 SGHRS and CDR2 YFSETQ.

V and J are TRBV6-5 and TRBJ2-7, with TRBD1 matching over 7 bases. Germline values: CDR1 MNHEY, CDR2 SVGAGI. The CDR3 covers 13 residues. Losses at the gene ends were 10 bases for V and 1 base for J; bases not matched to a gene: 7. In DNA form, the CDR3 reads TGTGCCACCCTCCGACAGGGTTCCTACGAGCAGTACTTC. This translates into CATLRQGSYEQYF.